This T cell receptor beta chain was sequenced for a study of cytomegalovirus exposure and HLA in healthy donors. Whole-study results and caveats: In a later analysis, common viral pathogens appeared linked to several of the most significant clusters. The study labeled 150 to 200 TCR beta chains cytomegalovirus-associated.

Comments on this clone: The antigen is not known.

V gave up 3 bases and J gave up 7 bases, with 15 bases separating them. The CDR3 consists of 15 residues. Per germline, CDR1 SGHTA and CDR2 FQGNSA. Every donor was a healthy person donating bone marrow. When sampled, the donors appeared nominally healthy, though they likely had unrecorded immune exposures. 13 Jbeta primers and 60 Vbeta primers were used for the PCR. The table came from immunoSEQ multiplex PCR; TCRdb's copy has only in-frame clones and leaves some out. The sample records about 62,000 clones, roughly 86% being singletons. The sequencing sample was made of PBMCs. This sequence was found in a man younger than 35 in good health and CMV-seronegative. This rearrangement joins TRBV7-2 to TRBJ2-2; maybe TRBD1 (6 bases). The DNA for the CDR3 is TGTGCCAGCAGCTTCTGGGACACCCGGGGCGGGGAGCTGTTTTTT. Translated, it gives CASSFWDTRGGELFF.